The 5 T cell receptor beta chains given below trace back to one sample, sequenced in a study of OX40 agonist ivuxolimab in advanced cancers. TCRdb keeps only in-frame clones here, not all; method: immunoSEQ multiplex PCR. The sample has around 62,000 clones, around nine tenths seen once. The sequences come from CD4+ or CD8+ T cells sorted from blood, collected in a trial of the OX40 agonist ivuxolimab. The receptor set was obtained from an adult with an advanced solid tumor such as melanoma, head and neck, liver or kidney cancer.

The chain links TRBV30 to TRBJ2-6; D could derive from TRBD1 or TRBD2 (5 bases each). Looked up from germline, CDR1 is GTSNPN and CDR2 is SVGIG (reference sequence). Trimming took 1 base from V and 0 from J, leaving 13 bases between them. This CDR3 contains 17 residues. DNA of the CDR3: TGTGCCTGGAGTGGGGACCGGAAACTCTCTGGGGCCAACGTCCTGACTTTC. The encoded protein is CAWSGDRKLSGANVLTF.

The chain carries TRBV7-9 and TRBJ2-3, with 7 bases lining up with TRBD2. V was clipped by 1 base and J by 2 bases; unmatched bases: 6. The CDR3 length is 16 residues. Per the germline V gene, CDR1 is SEHNR and CDR2 is FQNEAQ (reference sequence). For the CDR3, the DNA is TGTGCCAGCAGCTTAGATCCTAGCGGAAACACAGATACGCAGTATTTT. Its translation: CASSLDPSGNTDTQYF.

The chain carries TRBV11-2 and TRBJ1-5; D is unclear. V was cut by 1 base and J by 7 bases, with 14 bases left in between. The CDR3 sequence is 15 residues long. Germline loops: CDR1 SGHAT, CDR2 FQNNGV. CDR3 protein: CASSLGVGMGQPQHF. For the CDR3, the DNA is TGTGCCAGCAGCTTAGGCGTCGGAATGGGCCAGCCCCAGCATTTT.

This chain uses TRBV11-3 with TRBJ2-3; 7 bases match TRBD1. The ends lost 3 bases at V and 11 bases at J; junction bases unmatched: 5. The CDR3 loop spans 12 amino acids. Germline V lookup: CDR1 SGHNT, CDR2 YENEEA. The chain's CDR3 is CASSFRQGGQYF. The CDR3 nucleotides are TGTGCCAGCAGCTTCAGACAGGGCGGGCAGTATTTT.

In its sample, this clone was seen once. Here the CDR3 reads CASSYGPNTEAFF. The CDR3 nucleotides read TGTGCCAGCAGTTACGGGCCGAACACTGAAGCTTTCTTT. The chain couples TRBV6-6 to TRBJ1-1; D remains ambiguous. The V and J ends lost 2 bases and 1 base respectively, with 5 bases between them. Germline CDR1 MNHNY, CDR2 SVGAGI (reference sequence). CDR3 size: 13 residues.